The 26 T cell receptor beta chains below were found in one sample sequenced in a study of glioma-infiltrating T cells after dendritic cell vaccination. Produced via immunoSEQ multiplex PCR; TCRdb's table is partial and in-frame only. The sample carries around 96,000 clones, approximately 80% recorded once. The sample in question was blood, obtained before dendritic cell vaccination. The source is a human donor with glioblastoma.

The chain is built from TRBV9 and TRBJ1-2; TRBD1 matches 9 bases. This CDR3 is 15 amino acids long. The ends lost 3 bases at V and 3 bases at J; junction bases unmatched: 6. Looked up from germline, CDR1 is SGDLS and CDR2 is YYNGEE. The CDR3 coding sequence is TGTGCCAGCAGCGCGGGGGACAGGGTAGACTATGGCTACACCTTC. It yields the protein CASSAGDRVDYGYTF.

The chain recombines TRBV11-3 with TRBJ2-7; 7 bases line up with TRBD2. V dropped 4 bases and J dropped 5; count of bases not matched to a gene: 8. The CDR3 spans 14 residues. Germline assignment: CDR1 SGHNT and CDR2 YENEEA. The CDR3 loop is CASSWGGSDNEQYF. Here the CDR3 DNA reads TGTGCCAGCAGCTGGGGGGGATCCGACAACGAGCAGTACTTC. Full variable domain (rest looked up from reference TRBV11-3 and TRBJ2-7): EAGVVQSPRYKIIEKKQPVAFWCNPISGHNTLYWYLQNLGQGPELLIRYENEEAVDDSQLPKDRFSAERLKGVDSTLKIQPAELGDSAVYLCASSWGGSDNEQYFGPGTRLTVT.

The V gene is TRBV9, the J gene TRBJ2-7; TRBD1 matches at 8 bases. Germline CDR1 and CDR2: SGDLS and YYNGEE. CDR3 length: 15 amino acids. Unmatched junction bases numbered 5, after V lost 1 base and J lost 2 bases. The DNA for the CDR3 is TGTGCCAGCAGCGTAAACACAGGGGGGCCCTACGAGCAGTACTTC. Its translation: CASSVNTGGPYEQYF.

This chain links TRBV5-1 with TRBJ2-3; D perhaps matches TRBD1 (6 bases). Germline loops: CDR1 SGHRS, CDR2 YFSETQ. V dropped 0 bases and J dropped 2 bases, with 10 bases sitting between them. This CDR3 has 15 residues. CDR3 sequence: CASSLVGDITDTQYF. The CDR3 nucleotides are TGCGCCAGCAGCTTGGTGGGGGACATCACAGATACGCAGTATTTT.

V and J are TRBV6-6 and TRBJ1-1; no clear D. Germline CDR1 reads MNHNY; CDR2 reads SVGAGI (reference sequence). The CDR3 is 10 residues long. The V end lost 7 bases, the J end lost 11 bases, and 11 bases lay between the germline ends. The CDR3 is CASNRGEAFF. CDR3 coding DNA: TGTGCCAGCAATCGCGGTGAGGCTTTCTTT.

The chain links TRBV30 to TRBJ2-7; tentative D call: TRBD1 (6 bases). The ends were cut back, 7 bases at V and 5 bases at J, with 15 bases in the middle. Germline loops: CDR1 GTSNPN, CDR2 SVGIG (reference sequence). This CDR3 contains 12 residues. CDR3 amino acids: CAFRGLSNEQYF. Written as DNA, the CDR3 is TGTGCCTTCAGGGGTCTGTCCAACGAGCAGTACTTC. The full variable domain, completed using reference TRBV30 and TRBJ2-7, is SQTIHQWPATLVQPVGSPLSLECTVEGTSNPNLYWYRQAAGRGLQLLFYSVGIGQISSEVPQNLSASRPQDRQFILSSKKLLLSDSGFYLCAFRGLSNEQYFGPGTRLTVT.

This clone was seen only a few times. The V call is TRBV18, the J call TRBJ1-2; 7 bases match TRBD1. The J segment lost 1 base and the V segment lost 4 bases, leaving 0 bases of the junction unmatched. There are 13 residues in the CDR3. Germline assignment: CDR1 KGHSH and CDR2 LQKENI. The CDR3 DNA reads as TGTGCCAGCTCACACAGGGGTAACTATGGCTACACCTTC. Amino acid sequence: CASSHRGNYGYTF.

This clone was seen a single time. The chain joins TRBV9 to TRBJ2-2, with D uncertain. The CDR3 length is 17 residues. Germline V gene lookup returns CDR1 SGDLS and CDR2 YYNGEE. Trimming took 4 bases from V and 9 from J, leaving 25 bases between them. The CDR3 nucleotides read TGTGCCAGCAGCAAGTCAGGATCCAATATGTGGGCCCGGGAGCTGTTTTTT. This translates into CASSKSGSNMWARELFF. Supplemented by reference TRBV9 and TRBJ2-2, the full variable domain reads DSGVTQTPKHLITATGQRVTLRCSPRSGDLSVYWYQQSLDQGLQFLIQYYNGEERAKGNILERFSAQQFPDLHSELNLSSLELGDSALYFCASSKSGSNMWARELFFGEGSRLTVL.

The chain links TRBV9 to TRBJ2-3; perhaps TRBD1 as D (6 bases). This CDR3 is built from 16 residues. The V and J ends lost 4 bases and 2 bases respectively, with 17 bases between them. Germline V lookup: CDR1 SGDLS, CDR2 YYNGEE. In DNA, the CDR3 is TGTGCCAGCAGCCTCTATGGGCAGGGGTTCACAGATACGCAGTATTTT. Protein product: CASSLYGQGFTDTQYF.

The chain couples TRBV27 to TRBJ1-2; D call uncertain. V was shortened by 5 bases and J by 3 bases, with 13 bases between the two germline ends. CDR3 length: 14 amino acids. Germline lookup yields CDR1 MNHEY and CDR2 SMNVEV (reference sequence). The CDR3 spells CASSPSTGDYGYTF. In nucleotides, the CDR3 is TGTGCCAGCAGTCCCTCGACGGGTGACTATGGCTACACCTTC.

V gene TRBV19 combines with J gene TRBJ2-5, with D possibly matching TRBD2 (6 bases). The J call is uncertain, as TRBJ2-7 better fits the DNA end. This CDR3 is built from 14 residues. The V gene's germline CDR1 is LNHDA and CDR2 SQIVND (reference sequence). CDR3 bases: TGTGCCAGTTCCTGGAGGGGTAGCTCCTACGAGCAGTACTTC. It yields the protein CASSWRGSSYEQYF.

This chain connects TRBV19 to TRBJ2-7; TRBD2 matches at 7 bases. Germline loops: CDR1 LNHDA, CDR2 SQIVND (reference sequence). This CDR3 contains 14 residues. V shed 6 bases, J shed 3 bases, and the junction held 8 bases outside the gene matches. DNA of the CDR3: TGTGCCAGTAGGCCGACTAGCCGGGACTACGAGCAGTACTTC. Translating gives CASRPTSRDYEQYF.

The chain carries TRBV7-8 and TRBJ2-4, with TRBD1 as a possible D gene (6 bases). The CDR3 totals 13 residues. V dropped 5 bases and J dropped 4 bases, with 9 bases sitting between them. Germline lookup yields CDR1 SGHVS and CDR2 FQNEAQ. The CDR3 here is CASSNGQKNIQYF. CDR3 nucleotides: TGTGCCAGCAGCAACGGACAGAAAAACATTCAGTACTTC.

The chain employs TRBV10-3 and TRBJ1-1; D perhaps matches TRBD1 (5 bases). The CDR3 is 14 residues long. Germline CDR1 and CDR2: ENHRY and SYGVKD. V gave up 2 bases and J gave up 0 bases, with 7 bases separating them. This CDR3 reads CAISEPGMNTEAFF. The DNA of the CDR3 is TGTGCCATCAGTGAGCCAGGGATGAACACTGAAGCTTTCTTT.

This sequence joins TRBV29-1 and TRBJ2-2, with D possibly being TRBD1 (5 bases). The germline V and J ends were trimmed by 1 base and 1 base, with 7 bases remaining between them. This CDR3 has 14 amino acids. CDR1 is SQVTM, CDR2 ANQGSEA, per germline. The CDR3 region has the DNA TGCAGCGTTGAAGTGGGGCAGAACACCGGGGAGCTGTTTTTT. It yields the protein CSVEVGQNTGELFF.

V is TRBV6-1 and J is TRBJ2-7, with 9 bases lining up with TRBD2. CDR1 and CDR2 (germline): MNHNS, SASEGT. This CDR3 is 16 amino acids long. V gave up 4 bases and J gave up 2 bases; unmatched junction bases: 9. CDR3 sequence reads: CASSGRGGAIPYEQYF. In DNA form, the CDR3 reads TGTGCCAGCAGTGGTCGCGGGGGGGCGATTCCCTACGAGCAGTACTTC.

The chain is built from TRBV5-6 and TRBJ2-2; D gene uncertain. CDR3 length equals 13 residues. The germline CDR1 and CDR2 sequences are SGHDT and YYEEEE. V dropped 2 bases and J dropped 3 bases, with 5 bases sitting between them. DNA for the CDR3: TGTGCCAGCAGCTTTTATGACACCGGGGAGCTGTTTTTT. It translates to CASSFYDTGELFF.

The sample holds a few counts of this clone. The chain couples TRBV4-2 to TRBJ1-1; 7 bases match TRBD1. In germline, CDR1 is LGHNA, CDR2 YNFKEQ. Trimming took 0 bases from V and 4 from J; bases not matched to a gene: 5. This CDR3 region has 15 residues. The CDR3 coding sequence is TGTGCCAGCAGCCAAGAGTCACAGGGGAGCACTGAAGCTTTCTTT. Amino acid sequence: CASSQESQGSTEAFF.

The chain uses TRBV7-9 and TRBJ2-3; D is ambiguous. This CDR3 has 13 amino acids. Germline V gene data show CDR1 as SEHNR and CDR2 as FQNEAQ (reference sequence). Trimming removed 4 bases at V and 8 bases at J, with 13 bases between. CDR3 loop: CASSSLRAVTQYF. Written as DNA, the CDR3 is TGTGCCAGCAGCTCACTTCGAGCCGTTACGCAGTATTTT. Combining the CDR3 with reference TRBV7-9 and TRBJ2-3 gives the whole variable domain DTGVSQNPRHKITKRGQNVTFRCDPISEHNRLYWYRQTLGQGPEFLTYFQNEAQLEKSRLLSDRFSAERPKGSFSTLEIQRTEQGDSAMYLCASSSLRAVTQYFGPGTRLTVL.

V usage is TRBV7-8 and J usage is TRBJ2-7; the match to TRBD2 covers 13 bases. From germline, CDR1 is SGHVS and CDR2 FQNEAQ. The trim removed 4 bases at V and 0 bases at J, leaving 9 bases unmatched. This CDR3 is 18 amino acids long. The CDR3 bases are TGTGCCAGCAGCTCCCTGACTAGCGGGGGGACCCTCTCCTACGAGCAGTACTTC. This encodes CASSSLTSGGTLSYEQYF.

The V call is TRBV2, the J call TRBJ2-5; 13 bases are a match to TRBD2. The DNA end lines up better with TRBJ2-7; the J call may be wrong. This CDR3 is built from 16 residues. Germline assignment: CDR1 SNHLY and CDR2 FYNNEI. The CDR3 loop is CASSDPTSGRTYEQYF. The CDR3 bases are TGTGCCAGCAGTGACCCGACTAGCGGGAGGACCTACGAGCAGTACTTC.

This clone was seen many times. The V and J genes are TRBV2 and TRBJ2-7; possible D gene TRBD2, 5 bases. In germline, CDR1 is SNHLY, CDR2 FYNNEI. The CDR3 runs to 15 residues. V lost 7 bases, J lost 3 bases, and 19 bases lay in between. The CDR3, as DNA: TGTGCCAGCACCCCGAACGGGTTAGCGAACTACGAGCAGTACTTC. This encodes CASTPNGLANYEQYF.

This sequence joins TRBV30 and TRBJ1-2; tentatively, D is TRBD1 (6 bases). Germline assignment: CDR1 GTSNPN and CDR2 SVGIG (reference sequence). The CDR3 is 13 amino acids. Trimming pared 5 bases from V and 4 bases from J, leaving 14 bases between. The CDR3, as DNA: TGTGCCTGGTCTGAACAGGGATTCTATGGCTACACCTTC. Encoded protein: CAWSEQGFYGYTF.

This sequence joins TRBV4-2 and TRBJ1-3; D may be TRBD1 (5 bases). CDR1 and CDR2 (germline): LGHNA, YNFKEQ. CDR3 length: 19 residues. With 0 bases removed from V and 4 bases from J, the gap between germline ends came to 22 bases. CDR3 nucleotide sequence: TGTGCCAGCAGCCAAGATCGAACGTGGGGCGGGAGCTCCGGAAACACCATATATTTT. It translates to CASSQDRTWGGSSGNTIYF.

V usage is TRBV2 and J usage is TRBJ2-7; 11 positions match TRBD2. Trimming cost V 5 bases and J 6 bases; bases outside gene matches: 9. CDR1 and CDR2 (germline): SNHLY, FYNNEI. This CDR3 spans 15 amino acids. The CDR3 DNA reads as TGTGCCAGCAGTACCCGACTAGCGGGATTAGTCGAGCAGTACTTC. Protein sequence: CASSTRLAGLVEQYF.

V and J are TRBV19 and TRBJ1-5; 7 bases are shared with TRBD1. V lost 5 bases and J lost 6; bases outside the gene matches: 4. CDR1 is LNHDA and CDR2 is SQIVND in the germline V gene (reference sequence). The CDR3 is 13 residues long. The CDR3: CASSWDSGQPQHF. CDR3 in DNA: TGTGCCAGTAGTTGGGACAGTGGTCAGCCCCAGCATTTT.